The rows below give T cell receptor beta chains drawn from one sample of a study of blood T cell repertoires in COVID-19. Sequencing used immunoSEQ multiplex PCR; TCRdb keeps in-frame clones, though not all of them. The sample has about 270,000 clones, approximately 87% seen once. Sequenced: peripheral blood. All receptors derive from a woman in her 30s with COVID-19, enrolled during active disease. Both conserved end residues are part of each CDR3. Each record gives: V gene, clone size, D gene, J gene, CDR3 protein, CDR3 DNA. D genes are given only for firm matches. The size entry is marked missing in some rows and otherwise reads once, few, many or a size class.

V gene: TRBV29-1
clone size: NA
D gene: NA
J gene: TRBJ1-2
CDR3 protein: CSVEDIKGKAGYTF
CDR3 DNA: TGCAGCGTTGAAGATATTAAGGGGAAGGCTGGCTACACCTTC

V gene: TRBV6-5
clone size: NA
D gene: TRBD1
J gene: TRBJ2-3
CDR3 protein: CASKDRPRDTQYF
CDR3 DNA: TGTGCCAGCAAGGACAGGCCTAGAGATACGCAGTATTTT

V gene: TRBV12-3/TRBV12-4
clone size: few
D gene: NA
J gene: TRBJ1-5
CDR3 protein: CASRLNPLQPQHF
CDR3 DNA: TGTGCCAGCAGACTTAACCCGTTACAGCCCCAGCATTTT

V gene: TRBV10-3
clone size: NA
D gene: NA
J gene: TRBJ1-2
CDR3 protein: CAISEAGGPTFGYTF
CDR3 DNA: TGTGCCATCAGTGAGGCGGGCGGGCCCACCTTTGGCTACACCTTC

V gene: TRBV7-9
clone size: NA
D gene: NA
J gene: TRBJ2-1
CDR3 protein: CASSLSSDEQFF
CDR3 DNA: TGTGCCAGCAGCTTATCTTCGGATGAGCAGTTCTTC

V gene: TRBV28
clone size: NA
D gene: NA
J gene: TRBJ2-7
CDR3 protein: CASSLWEPPTGSYEQYF
CDR3 DNA: TGTGCCAGCAGTTTATGGGAACCCCCGACTGGGAGCTACGAGCAGTACTTC

V gene: TRBV9
clone size: NA
D gene: NA
J gene: TRBJ1-3
CDR3 protein: CASSVDFRGGNTIYF
CDR3 DNA: TGTGCCAGCAGCGTAGATTTCCGGGGGGGAAACACCATATATTTT

V gene: TRBV27
clone size: NA
D gene: TRBD2
J gene: TRBJ2-7
CDR3 protein: CASSQQRGGTYEQYF
CDR3 DNA: TGTGCCAGCAGTCAACAGCGGGGGGGAACCTACGAGCAGTACTTC

V gene: TRBV12-3/TRBV12-4
clone size: NA
D gene: TRBD1
J gene: TRBJ1-5
CDR3 protein: CASSPTGVAPQHF
CDR3 DNA: TGTGCCAGCAGCCCAACAGGGGTAGCGCCCCAGCATTTT

V gene: TRBV7-9
clone size: NA
D gene: NA
J gene: TRBJ2-5
CDR3 protein: CASSLGSGSGWEETQYF
CDR3 DNA: TGTGCCAGCAGCTTAGGAAGTGGTTCAGGTTGGGAAGAGACCCAGTACTTC

V gene: TRBV5-8
clone size: once
D gene: NA
J gene: TRBJ1-1
CDR3 protein: CASSRRVSNTEAFF
CDR3 DNA: TGTGCCAGCAGCCGTCGGGTGTCGAACACTGAAGCTTTCTTT

V gene: TRBV5-1
clone size: NA
D gene: NA
J gene: TRBJ1-2
CDR3 protein: CASSFEGAGYTF
CDR3 DNA: TGCGCCAGCAGCTTCGAGGGTGCCGGCTACACCTTC

V gene: TRBV28
clone size: NA
D gene: NA
J gene: TRBJ2-7
CDR3 protein: CASSSGVEQYF
CDR3 DNA: TGTGCCAGCAGTTCCGGGGTCGAGCAGTACTTC

V gene: TRBV13
clone size: NA
D gene: TRBD2
J gene: TRBJ2-7
CDR3 protein: CASSGSGVSSYEQYF
CDR3 DNA: TGTGCCAGCAGCGGTAGCGGGGTCAGCTCCTACGAGCAGTACTTC

V gene: TRBV6-5
clone size: NA
D gene: TRBD1
J gene: TRBJ2-3
CDR3 protein: CASSLRQGADTQYF
CDR3 DNA: TGTGCCAGCAGTCTACGACAGGGGGCAGATACGCAGTATTTT

V gene: TRBV19
clone size: NA
D gene: NA
J gene: TRBJ1-4
CDR3 protein: CATFPGGLANEKLFF
CDR3 DNA: TGTGCCACATTCCCGGGGGGTCTCGCTAATGAAAAACTGTTTTTT

V gene: TRBV3-1/TRBV3-2
clone size: NA
D gene: TRBD1
J gene: TRBJ2-2
CDR3 protein: CASTLTGTGDTGELFF
CDR3 DNA: TGTGCCAGCACCTTAACCGGGACAGGGGACACCGGGGAGCTGTTTTTT

V gene: TRBV30
clone size: many
D gene: NA
J gene: TRBJ2-7
CDR3 protein: CAWSAGQYTTYEQYF
CDR3 DNA: TGTGCCTGGAGTGCCGGACAGTATACTACCTACGAGCAGTACTTC

V gene: TRBV27
clone size: few
D gene: NA
J gene: TRBJ2-2
CDR3 protein: CASSTGTTGELFF
CDR3 DNA: TGTGCCAGCAGTACAGGGACGACCGGGGAGCTGTTTTTT

V gene: TRBV4-1
clone size: NA
D gene: TRBD2
J gene: TRBJ2-5
CDR3 protein: CASNSGGQETQYF
CDR3 DNA: TGCGCCAGCAATAGCGGGGGACAAGAGACCCAGTACTTC

V gene: TRBV19
clone size: few
D gene: NA
J gene: TRBJ2-2
CDR3 protein: CASTMWRDGTGELFF
CDR3 DNA: TGTGCCAGTACGATGTGGAGGGATGGCACCGGGGAGCTGTTTTTT

V gene: TRBV18
clone size: NA
D gene: NA
J gene: TRBJ2-1
CDR3 protein: CASFPSGPLYNEQFF
CDR3 DNA: TGTGCCAGCTTCCCCAGCGGGCCGCTATACAATGAGCAGTTCTTC

V gene: TRBV5-1
clone size: NA
D gene: TRBD1
J gene: TRBJ2-7
CDR3 protein: CASSSTGQAKGSYEQYF
CDR3 DNA: TGCGCCAGCAGCTCGACCGGACAGGCAAAAGGCTCCTACGAGCAGTACTTC

V gene: TRBV10-3
clone size: NA
D gene: TRBD1
J gene: TRBJ2-7
CDR3 protein: CAIRGQGSNEQYF
CDR3 DNA: TGTGCCATCAGGGGACAGGGGAGCAACGAGCAGTACTTC

V gene: TRBV21-1
clone size: NA
D gene: NA
J gene: TRBJ1-6
CDR3 protein: CASSLRQRPPSLHF
CDR3 DNA: TGTGCCAGCAGCCTCCGACAGAGGCCACCCTCCCTCCACTTT

V gene: TRBV29-1
clone size: NA
D gene: NA
J gene: TRBJ2-1
CDR3 protein: CSVLEDSSYNEQFF
CDR3 DNA: TGCAGCGTCCTTGAGGACAGCTCCTACAATGAGCAGTTCTTC

V gene: TRBV29-1
clone size: NA
D gene: TRBD1
J gene: TRBJ1-1
CDR3 protein: CSVMFWDRGGEAFF
CDR3 DNA: TGCAGCGTTATGTTCTGGGACAGAGGAGGTGAAGCTTTCTTT

V gene: TRBV28
clone size: NA
D gene: NA
J gene: TRBJ2-1
CDR3 protein: CASSVIYNEQFF
CDR3 DNA: TGTGCCAGCAGTGTTATCTATAATGAGCAGTTCTTC

V gene: TRBV5-4
clone size: once
D gene: NA
J gene: TRBJ1-6
CDR3 protein: CASSLALGEAYNSPLHF
CDR3 DNA: TGTGCCAGCAGCTTGGCCCTTGGGGAGGCCTATAATTCACCCCTCCACTTT

V gene: TRBV5-1
clone size: once
D gene: TRBD2
J gene: TRBJ2-1
CDR3 protein: CAREGLAGEPTYNEQFF
CDR3 DNA: TGCGCCAGGGAGGGACTAGCGGGGGAGCCAACTTACAATGAGCAGTTCTTC

V gene: TRBV2
clone size: NA
D gene: TRBD2
J gene: TRBJ2-1
CDR3 protein: CASSDLYLAGGDHEQFF
CDR3 DNA: TGTGCCAGCAGCGACCTATACCTAGCGGGGGGAGACCATGAGCAGTTCTTC

V gene: TRBV5-4
clone size: once
D gene: NA
J gene: TRBJ1-3
CDR3 protein: CASSFPRVGNTIYF
CDR3 DNA: TGTGCCAGCAGCTTCCCCAGGGTGGGAAACACCATATATTTT

V gene: TRBV4-1
clone size: NA
D gene: TRBD2
J gene: TRBJ2-3
CDR3 protein: CASSQELTSGSTDTQYF
CDR3 DNA: TGCGCCAGCAGCCAGGAACTGACTAGCGGGAGCACAGATACGCAGTATTTT